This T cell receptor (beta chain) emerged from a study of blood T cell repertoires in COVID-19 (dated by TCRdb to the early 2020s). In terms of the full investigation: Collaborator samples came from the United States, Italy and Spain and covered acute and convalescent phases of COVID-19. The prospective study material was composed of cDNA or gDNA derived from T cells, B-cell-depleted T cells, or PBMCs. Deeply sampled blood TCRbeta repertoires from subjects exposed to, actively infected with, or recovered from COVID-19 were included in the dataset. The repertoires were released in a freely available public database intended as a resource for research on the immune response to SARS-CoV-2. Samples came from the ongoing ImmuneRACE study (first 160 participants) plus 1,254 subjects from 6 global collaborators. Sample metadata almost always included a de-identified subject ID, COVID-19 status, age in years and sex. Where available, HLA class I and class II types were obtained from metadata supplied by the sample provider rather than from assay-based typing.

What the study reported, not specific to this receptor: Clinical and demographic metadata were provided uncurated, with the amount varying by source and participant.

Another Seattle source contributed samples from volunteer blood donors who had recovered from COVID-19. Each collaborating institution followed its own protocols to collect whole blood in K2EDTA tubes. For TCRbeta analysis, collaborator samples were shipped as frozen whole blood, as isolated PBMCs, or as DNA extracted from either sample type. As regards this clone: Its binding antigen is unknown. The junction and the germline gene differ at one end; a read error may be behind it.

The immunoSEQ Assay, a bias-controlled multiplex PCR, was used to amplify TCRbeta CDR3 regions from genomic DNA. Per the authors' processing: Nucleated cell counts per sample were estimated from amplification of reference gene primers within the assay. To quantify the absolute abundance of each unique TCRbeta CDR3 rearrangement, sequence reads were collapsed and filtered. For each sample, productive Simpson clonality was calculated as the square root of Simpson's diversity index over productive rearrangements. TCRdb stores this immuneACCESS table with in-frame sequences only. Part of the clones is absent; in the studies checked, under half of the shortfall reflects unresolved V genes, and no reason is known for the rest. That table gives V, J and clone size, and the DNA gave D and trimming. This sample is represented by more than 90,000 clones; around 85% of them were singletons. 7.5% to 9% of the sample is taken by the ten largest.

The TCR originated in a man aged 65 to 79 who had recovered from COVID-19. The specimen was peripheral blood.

The CDR3 sequence is CASSIGGARRLSPNGQFF. The sequence in DNA is TGTGCCAGTAGTATAGGAGGAGCCCGCCGTCTGTCGCCAAATGGGCAGTTCTTC. The chain is made from TRBV19 and TRBJ2-1; too little of a D gene remains to name it. CDR1 LNHDA and CDR2 SQIVND are derived from the germline V gene (reference sequence). Including the terminal cysteine and phenylalanine, the CDR3 comprises 18 residues. This entry keeps only the CDR3 DNA: 54 bases, framed from base 1.